A selection of T cell receptor beta chains follows, all from one sample in a study of T cell responses to AZD1222 COVID-19 vaccine. Sequencing was performed with immunoSEQ multiplex PCR; in TCRdb, only in-frame clones are kept and a portion is missing. The table shows over 130,000 clones, with about 92% occurring only once. Sequenced here: peripheral blood, sampled on day 0 of AZD1222 vaccination. The receptors stem from an adult in good health. The CDR3 runs from the conserved cysteine through the conserved F or W.

v_call cdr3_aa
TRBV12-3/TRBV12-4 CASSSLPGGEQYF
TRBV18 CASSPEGGNTEAFF
TRBV7-2 CASSLRTDLAKNIQYF
TRBV19 CATRPGPAQYGYTF
TRBV25-1 CASSEPGSGQPQHF
TRBV3-1/TRBV3-2 CASSQRAGVKETQYF
TRBV7-9 CASSLSENEAFF
TRBV2 CASSGTSGSIDEQYF
TRBV11-2 CASSHTDTQYF
TRBV4-2 CASSQEGTANQPQHF
TRBV3-1/TRBV3-2 CASSQGETSGPGGSGEQYF
TRBV29-1 CSVVSSGNTIYF
TRBV18 CASSPRPRGAAYNEQFF
TRBV9 CASSVAPMPPGELFF
TRBV19 CASSIGVGKGNQPQHF
TRBV7-2 CASSINPNTEAFF
TRBV11-2 CASSLGLQAQGEKLFF
TRBV5-4 CASSFGGIGSPLHF
TRBV10-3 CAISDFSDRDYGYTF
TRBV7-7 CASSNLAGSEYNEQFF
TRBV7-9 CASSYQGFGTEAFF
TRBV6-5 CASRLAEPNEQFF
TRBV11-1 CASSPPVGNPNYGYTF
TRBV18 CASSPPNRAEQYF
TRBV15 CATSRGEGYQETQYF
TRBV12-5 CASGLVSGRVSFF
TRBV6-5 CASSYDAPGSGNTIYF
TRBV11-2 CASSLDRDSSHSGNTIYF